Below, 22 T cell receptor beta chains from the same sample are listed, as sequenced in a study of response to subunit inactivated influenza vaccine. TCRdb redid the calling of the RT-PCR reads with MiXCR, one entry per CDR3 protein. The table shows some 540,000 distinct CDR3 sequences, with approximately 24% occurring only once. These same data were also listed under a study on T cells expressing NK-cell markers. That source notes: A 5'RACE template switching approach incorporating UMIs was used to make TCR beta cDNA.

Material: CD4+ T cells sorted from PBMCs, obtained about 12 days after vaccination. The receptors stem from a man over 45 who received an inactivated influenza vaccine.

CDR3 loop: CSAALAGVPDTQYF. The CDR3 region has the DNA TGCAGTGCCGCACTAGCGGGAGTCCCAGATACGCAGTATTTT. The rearrangement joins TRBV20-1 to TRBJ2-3; TRBD2 matches 11 bases. CDR1 is DFQATT, CDR2 SNEGSKA, per germline (reference sequence). The CDR3 is 14 residues long. V was pared by 6 bases and J by 4 bases, with 6 bases of the junction left unmatched.

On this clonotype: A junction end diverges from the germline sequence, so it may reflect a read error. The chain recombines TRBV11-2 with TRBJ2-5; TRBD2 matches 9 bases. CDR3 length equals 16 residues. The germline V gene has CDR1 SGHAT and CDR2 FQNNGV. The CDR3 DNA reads TGTGCCCGCAGCCCCTCCGGGACTAGCTGGCGTGAGACCCAGTACTTC. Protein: CARSPSGTSWRETQYF.

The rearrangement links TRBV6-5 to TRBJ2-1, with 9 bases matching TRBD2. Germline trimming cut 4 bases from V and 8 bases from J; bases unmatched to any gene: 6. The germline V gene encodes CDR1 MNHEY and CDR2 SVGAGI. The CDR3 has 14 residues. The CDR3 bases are TGTGCCAGCAGTTCCAGGACTAGCGAGGATGAGCAGTTCTTC. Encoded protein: CASSSRTSEDEQFF.

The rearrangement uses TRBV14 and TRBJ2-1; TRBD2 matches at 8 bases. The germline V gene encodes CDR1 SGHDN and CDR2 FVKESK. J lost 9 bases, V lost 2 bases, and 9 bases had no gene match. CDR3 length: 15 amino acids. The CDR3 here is CASSQFGTSILEQFF. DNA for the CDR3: TGTGCCAGCAGCCAATTCGGGACTAGTATTCTTGAGCAGTTCTTC.

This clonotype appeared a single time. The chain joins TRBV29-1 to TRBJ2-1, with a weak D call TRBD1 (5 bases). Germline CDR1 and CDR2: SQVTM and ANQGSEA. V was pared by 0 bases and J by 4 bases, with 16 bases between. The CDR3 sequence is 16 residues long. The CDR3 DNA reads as TGCAGCGTTGAAGATCTTGAGTCAGGGCGGTACAATGAGCAGTTCTTC. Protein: CSVEDLESGRYNEQFF.

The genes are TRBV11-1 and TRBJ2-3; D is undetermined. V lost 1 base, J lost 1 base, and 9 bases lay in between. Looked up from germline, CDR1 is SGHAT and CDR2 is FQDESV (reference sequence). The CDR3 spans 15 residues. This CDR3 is CASSLDRRRTDTQYF. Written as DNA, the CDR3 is TGTGCCAGCAGCTTAGATCGCAGACGCACAGATACGCAGTATTTT.

The CDR3 bases are TGCAGTGCTAGAGGGGGTGTCCCCGGGGAGCTGTTTTTT. It specifies CSARGGVPGELFF. This chain joins TRBV20-1 and TRBJ2-2; D call uncertain. The V end lost 1 base, the J end lost 6 bases, and 9 bases lay between the germline ends. This CDR3 is 13 amino acids long. The V gene's germline CDR1 is DFQATT and CDR2 SNEGSKA (reference sequence).

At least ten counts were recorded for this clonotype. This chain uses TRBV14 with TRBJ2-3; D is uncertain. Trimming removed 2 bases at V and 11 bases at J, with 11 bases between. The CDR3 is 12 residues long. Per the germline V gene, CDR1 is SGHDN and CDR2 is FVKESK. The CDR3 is CASSQSRTLQYF. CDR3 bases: TGTGCCAGCAGCCAAAGTCGCACCTTGCAGTATTTT.

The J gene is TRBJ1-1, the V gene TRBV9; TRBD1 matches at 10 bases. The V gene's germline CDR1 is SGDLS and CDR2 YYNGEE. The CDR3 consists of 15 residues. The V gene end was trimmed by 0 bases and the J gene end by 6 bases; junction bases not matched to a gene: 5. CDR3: CASSVDGTGVAEAFF. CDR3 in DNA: TGTGCCAGCAGCGTAGACGGGACAGGGGTGGCTGAAGCTTTCTTT.

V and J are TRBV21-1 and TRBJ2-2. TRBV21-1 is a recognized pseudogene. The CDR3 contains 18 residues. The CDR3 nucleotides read TGTGCCAGCAGCAAAGAGGTGACGGCTTTGTGGAACACCGGGGAGCTGTTTTTT. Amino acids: CASSKEVTALWNTGELFF.

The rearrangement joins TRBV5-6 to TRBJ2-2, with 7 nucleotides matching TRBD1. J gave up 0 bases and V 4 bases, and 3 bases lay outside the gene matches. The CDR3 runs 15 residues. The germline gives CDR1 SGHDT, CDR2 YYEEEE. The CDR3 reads CASSTGAPNTGELFF. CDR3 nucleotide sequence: TGTGCCAGCAGCACAGGGGCGCCGAACACCGGGGAGCTGTTTTTT.

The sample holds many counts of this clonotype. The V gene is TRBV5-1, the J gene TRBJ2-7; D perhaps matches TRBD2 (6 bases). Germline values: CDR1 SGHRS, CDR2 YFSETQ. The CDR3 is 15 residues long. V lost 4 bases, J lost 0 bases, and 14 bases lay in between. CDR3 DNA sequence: TGCGCCAGCAGCCCCGGGGGTGCGAGCTCCTACGAGCAGTACTTC. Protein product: CASSPGGASSYEQYF.

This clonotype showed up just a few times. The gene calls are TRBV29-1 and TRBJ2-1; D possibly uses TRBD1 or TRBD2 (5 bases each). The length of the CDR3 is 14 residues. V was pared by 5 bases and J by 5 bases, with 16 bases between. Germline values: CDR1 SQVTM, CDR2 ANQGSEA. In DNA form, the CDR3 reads TGCAGCGTTCGTAACCGGGACCTTAACAATGAGCAGTTCTTC. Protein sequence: CSVRNRDLNNEQFF.

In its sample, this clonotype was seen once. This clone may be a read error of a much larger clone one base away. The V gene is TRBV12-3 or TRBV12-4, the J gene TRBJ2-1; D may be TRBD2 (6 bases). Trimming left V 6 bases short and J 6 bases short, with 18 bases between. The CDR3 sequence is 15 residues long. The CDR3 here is CASRPRGLEGNEQFF. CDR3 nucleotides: TGTGCCAGCAGACCACGAGGGCTGGAGGGCAATGAGCAGTTCTTC.

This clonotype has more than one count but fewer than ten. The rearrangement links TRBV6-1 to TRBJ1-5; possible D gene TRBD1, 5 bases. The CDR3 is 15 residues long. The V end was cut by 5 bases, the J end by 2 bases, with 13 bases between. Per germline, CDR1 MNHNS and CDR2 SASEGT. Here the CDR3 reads CASSPRGDGNQPQHF. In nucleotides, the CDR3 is TGTGCCAGCAGTCCCCGGGGGGACGGCAATCAGCCCCAGCATTTT.

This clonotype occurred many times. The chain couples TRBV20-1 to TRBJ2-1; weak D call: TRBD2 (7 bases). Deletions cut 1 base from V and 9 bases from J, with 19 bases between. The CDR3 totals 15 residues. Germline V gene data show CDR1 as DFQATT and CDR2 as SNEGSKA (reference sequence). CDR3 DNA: TGCAGTGCTAGAGCGATGGGGGGGGCCTCCATTGAGCAGTTCTTC. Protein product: CSARAMGGASIEQFF.

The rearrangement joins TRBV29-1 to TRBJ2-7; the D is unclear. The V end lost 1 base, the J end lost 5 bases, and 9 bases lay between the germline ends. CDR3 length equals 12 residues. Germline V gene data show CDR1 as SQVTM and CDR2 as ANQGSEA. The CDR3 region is CSVEVGLDEQYF. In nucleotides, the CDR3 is TGCAGCGTTGAAGTTGGGCTTGACGAGCAGTACTTC.

CDR3 in DNA: TGCGCCAGCAGCTTGACTAGCGGGATGGTCAATGAGCAGTTCTTC. Amino acid sequence: CASSLTSGMVNEQFF. V usage is TRBV5-1 and J usage is TRBJ2-1, with 10 bases matching TRBD2. Trimming at V came to 1 base and at J to 6 bases, leaving 4 bases not matched to a gene. Looked up from germline, CDR1 is SGHRS and CDR2 is YFSETQ. The CDR3 has 15 amino acids.

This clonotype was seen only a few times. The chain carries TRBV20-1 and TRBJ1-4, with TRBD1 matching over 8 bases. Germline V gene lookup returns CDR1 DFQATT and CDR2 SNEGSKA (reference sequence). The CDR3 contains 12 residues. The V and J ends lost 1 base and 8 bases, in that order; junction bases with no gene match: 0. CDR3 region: CSARGDREKLFF. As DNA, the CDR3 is TGCAGTGCTAGAGGGGACAGGGAAAAACTGTTTTTT.

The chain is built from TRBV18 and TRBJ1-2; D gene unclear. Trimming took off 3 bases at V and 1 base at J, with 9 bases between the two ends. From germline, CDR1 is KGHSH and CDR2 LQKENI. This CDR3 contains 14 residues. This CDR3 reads CASSPRVFNYGYTF. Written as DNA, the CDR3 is TGTGCCAGCTCACCCCGGGTCTTTAACTATGGCTACACCTTC.

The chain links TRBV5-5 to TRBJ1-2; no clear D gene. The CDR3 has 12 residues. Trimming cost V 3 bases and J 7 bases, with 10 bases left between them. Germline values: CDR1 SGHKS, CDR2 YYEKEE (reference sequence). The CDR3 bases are TGTGCCAGCAGCTATGATCAAGTTGGCTACACCTTC. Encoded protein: CASSYDQVGYTF.

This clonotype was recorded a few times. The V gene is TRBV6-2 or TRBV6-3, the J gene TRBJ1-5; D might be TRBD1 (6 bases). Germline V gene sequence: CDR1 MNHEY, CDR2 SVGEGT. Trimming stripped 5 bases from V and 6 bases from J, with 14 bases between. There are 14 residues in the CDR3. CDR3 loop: CASSRQDLTQPQHF. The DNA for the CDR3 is TGTGCCAGCAGTCGACAGGACTTGACTCAGCCCCAGCATTTT.